The clone carrying this T cell receptor (beta chain) was recorded once. Its antigen is undetermined. These data are taken from a study of human T cells and chemical hapten exposure. Study information: The sensitizing agent was 2% DPC, placed on around 2 cm by around 2 cm of upper inner arm skin. Mainly, slight library volume differences in the pool made TCR yields vary. Study observations and caveats: Expanded TCRs were compared with controls, and the expanded TCRs formed significantly more large CDR3 similarity clusters.

Stated treatment: therapeutic diphenylcyclopropenone sensitization with weekly scalp DPC. Total RNA was isolated from whole blood that had not been fractionated. Individual cDNA molecules each carried unique molecular identifiers attached by the library. Via MiXCR, TCRdb re-called the reads, giving one row per CDR3 protein. This table holds around 2,700 distinct CDR3 sequences, around 46% found once. Trimming cost V 3 bases and J 7 bases; bases outside gene matches: 4. CDR1 is SNHLY, CDR2 FYNNEI, per germline. This CDR3 region has 13 residues. This chain connects TRBV2 to TRBJ2-3, with TRBD2 matching over 7 bases. The TCR comes from an adult with alopecia areata. Some clones in this sample may be carry-over from other donors' samples. This table probably holds off-target reads from a library built for another chain. Sequenced here: whole blood, sampled before DPC sensitization or 2, 6, or about 24 weeks after (not recorded which). The CDR3 here is CASSDSGRHTQYF. The CDR3 DNA reads as TGTGCCAGCAGTGATAGCGGGCGGCATACGCAGTATTTT.